This TCR beta chain was found in a study of T-cell memory formation after mild COVID-19. TCRdb reprocessed the 5' RACE reads with MiXCR, giving one entry per CDR3 protein. Of around 300,000 distinct CDR3 sequences listed, 13% are singletons. CDR1 and CDR2 (germline): LGHNA, YNFKEQ. This CDR3 contains 16 residues. Between the trimmed V and J ends, which lost 3 bases and 6 bases, there was a span of 18 bases. The chain recombines TRBV4-2 with TRBJ1-5; TRBD1 is a possible D gene (6 bases). The receptor comes from a man aged 18 to 29 who had mild COVID-19 (a few samples of this study predate the infection). Cell type and time point are not known. The specimen sequenced was PBMCs or a T cell subset sorted from them (not recorded which). DNA for the CDR3: TGTGCCAGCAGCCAGGGATACAGGGTACGGGGTCAGCCCCAGCATTTT. It specifies CASSQGYRVRGQPQHF.